This TCR beta chain originates from a study of blood T cell repertoires in COVID-19. Study details: Italy, Spain and the United States were the sources of the convalescent and acute COVID-19 samples.

Assay used: immunoSEQ multiplex PCR; TCRdb lists only in-frame clones, some missing. The data contain about 120,000 clones, about 89% of them singletons. CDR1 and CDR2 from the germline V gene are MGHRA and YSYEKL. The V end lost 0 bases, the J end lost 3 bases, and 6 bases lay between the germline ends. This CDR3 is built from 13 residues. The sequence was collected from a human donor with acute or convalescent COVID-19. The donor label of this sample is uncertain. The chain combines TRBV4-1 with TRBJ2-7; no definite D call. Sequenced material: peripheral blood. CDR3 in DNA: TGCGCCAGCAGCCAAGATATCGGCTACGAGCAGTACTTC. Its protein product is CASSQDIGYEQYF.